This T cell receptor (beta chain) emerged from a study of vaccination and CD4 T cells after COVID-19. Overall study: Each of the control cultures got a CEFX pool, an HIV-1 Nef pool, or no peptide. Study-wide results and caveats: Clonotypes reactive to SARS-CoV-2 had a median that went up from 21 to 38, but not significantly.

CDR1 and CDR2 (germline): DFQATT, SNEGSKA (reference sequence). The CDR3 sequence is 13 residues long. V was clipped by 5 bases and J by 8 bases, with 15 bases between them. This sample's treatment: roughly 10-day PBMC culture with coronavirus spike peptide pools or control peptides (ViraFEST assay). After expanding antigen-specific T cells with peptide pools, ViraFEST sequenced their TCRs. Alongside roughly 9.2 IU/ml IL-2 and roughly 9.5 ug/ml peptide pools, PBMCs were cultured at a few million per well. Sequence data for DNA of cultured CD4+ T cells were generated by the Oncomine TCR Beta short-read assay. TCRdb independently ran MiXCR on the PCR reads; one entry per CDR3 protein. In the table there are some 17,000 distinct CDR3 sequences, about 61% of which are singletons. Remarks on this clonotype: Its antigen is currently unknown.

The source is a human donor who had recovered from COVID-19. The sample was CD4+ T cells from blood, cultured in vitro. The chain joins TRBV20-1 to TRBJ1-4; a weak D match, TRBD1 (5 bases). CDR3 sequence: CSAVHSRGEKLFF. Here the CDR3 DNA reads TGCAGTGCTGTCCACTCGCGGGGGGAAAAACTGTTTTTT.